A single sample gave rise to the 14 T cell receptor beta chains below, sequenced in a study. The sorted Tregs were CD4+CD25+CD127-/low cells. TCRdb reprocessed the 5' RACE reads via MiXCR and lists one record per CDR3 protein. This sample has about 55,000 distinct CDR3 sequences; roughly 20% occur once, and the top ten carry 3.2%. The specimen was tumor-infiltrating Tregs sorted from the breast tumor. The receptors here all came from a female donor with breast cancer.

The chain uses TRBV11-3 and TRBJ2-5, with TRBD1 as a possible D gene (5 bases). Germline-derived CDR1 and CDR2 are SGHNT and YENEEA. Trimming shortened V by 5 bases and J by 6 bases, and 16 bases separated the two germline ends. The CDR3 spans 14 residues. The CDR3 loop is CASSQMAGKKTQYF. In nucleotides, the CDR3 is TGTGCCAGCAGCCAAATGGCAGGGAAAAAGACCCAGTACTTC.

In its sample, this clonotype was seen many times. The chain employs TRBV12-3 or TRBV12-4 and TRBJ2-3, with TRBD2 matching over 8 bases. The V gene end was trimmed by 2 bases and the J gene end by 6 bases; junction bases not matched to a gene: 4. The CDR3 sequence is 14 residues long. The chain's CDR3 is CASSLLGGRDTQYF. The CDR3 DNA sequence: TGTGCCAGCAGTTTATTGGGCGGGAGGGATACGCAGTATTTT.

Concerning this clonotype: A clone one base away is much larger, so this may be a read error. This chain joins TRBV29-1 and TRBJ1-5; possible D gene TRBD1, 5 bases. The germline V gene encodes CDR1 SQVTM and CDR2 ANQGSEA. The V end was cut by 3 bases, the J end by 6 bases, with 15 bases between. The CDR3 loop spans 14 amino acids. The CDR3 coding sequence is TGCAGCGTTGACGGGACGACACCCTTTCAGCCCCAGCATTTT. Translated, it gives CSVDGTTPFQPQHF.

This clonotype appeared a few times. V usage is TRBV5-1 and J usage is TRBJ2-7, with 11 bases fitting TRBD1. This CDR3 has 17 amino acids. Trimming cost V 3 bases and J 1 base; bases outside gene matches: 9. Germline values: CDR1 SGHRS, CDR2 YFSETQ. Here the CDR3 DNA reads TGCGCCAGCAGCTGGAACCGGACAGGGGGCGTTTCCTACGAGCAGTACTTC. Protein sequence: CASSWNRTGGVSYEQYF. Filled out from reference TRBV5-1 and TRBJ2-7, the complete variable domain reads KAGVTQTPRYLIKTRGQQVTLSCSPISGHRSVSWYQQTPGQGLQFLFEYFSETQRNKGNFPGRFSGRQFSNSRSEMNVSTLELGDSALYLCASSWNRTGGVSYEQYFGPGTRLTVT.

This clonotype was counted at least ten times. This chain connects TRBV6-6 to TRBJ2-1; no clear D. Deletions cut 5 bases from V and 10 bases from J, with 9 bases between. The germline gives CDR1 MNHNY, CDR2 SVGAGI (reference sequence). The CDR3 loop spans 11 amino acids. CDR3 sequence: CASSHSREQFF. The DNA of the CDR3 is TGTGCCAGCAGTCACAGTAGGGAGCAGTTCTTC.

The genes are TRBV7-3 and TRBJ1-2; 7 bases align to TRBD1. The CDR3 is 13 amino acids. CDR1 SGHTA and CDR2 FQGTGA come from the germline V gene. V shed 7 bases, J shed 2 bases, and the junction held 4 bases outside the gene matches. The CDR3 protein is CASTVQGNYGYTF. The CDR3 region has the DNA TGTGCCAGCACCGTACAGGGGAACTATGGCTACACCTTC.

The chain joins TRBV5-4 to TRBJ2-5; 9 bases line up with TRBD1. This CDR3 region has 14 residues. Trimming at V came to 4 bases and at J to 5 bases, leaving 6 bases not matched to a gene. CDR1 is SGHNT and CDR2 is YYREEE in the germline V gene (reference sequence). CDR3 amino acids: CASSPTGGKETQYF. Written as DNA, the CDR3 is TGTGCCAGCAGCCCGACAGGGGGGAAGGAGACCCAGTACTTC.

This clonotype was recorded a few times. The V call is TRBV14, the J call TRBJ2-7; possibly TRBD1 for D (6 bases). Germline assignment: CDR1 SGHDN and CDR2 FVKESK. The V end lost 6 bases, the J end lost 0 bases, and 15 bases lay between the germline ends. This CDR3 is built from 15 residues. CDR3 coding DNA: TGTGCCAGCAGGGACACAGGGTTTGGCTCCTACGAGCAGTACTTC. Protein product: CASRDTGFGSYEQYF.

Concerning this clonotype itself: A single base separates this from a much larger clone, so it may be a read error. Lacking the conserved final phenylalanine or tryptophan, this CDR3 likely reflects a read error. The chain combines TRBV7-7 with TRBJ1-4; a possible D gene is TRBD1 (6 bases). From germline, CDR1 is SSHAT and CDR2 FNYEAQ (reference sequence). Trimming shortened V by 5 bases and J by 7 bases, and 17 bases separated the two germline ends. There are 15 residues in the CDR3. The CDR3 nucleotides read TGTGCCAGCAGCCCATCACAGGGCTACGGTGAAAAACTGTTTCTT. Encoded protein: CASSPSQGYGEKLFL.

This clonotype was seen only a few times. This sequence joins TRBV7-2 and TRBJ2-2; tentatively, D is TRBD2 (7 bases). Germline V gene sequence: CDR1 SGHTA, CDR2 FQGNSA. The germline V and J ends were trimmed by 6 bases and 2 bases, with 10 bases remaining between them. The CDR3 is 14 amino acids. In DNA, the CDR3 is TGTGCCAGCAGAGCGGGACAAAACACCGGGGAGCTGTTTTTT. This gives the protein CASRAGQNTGELFF.

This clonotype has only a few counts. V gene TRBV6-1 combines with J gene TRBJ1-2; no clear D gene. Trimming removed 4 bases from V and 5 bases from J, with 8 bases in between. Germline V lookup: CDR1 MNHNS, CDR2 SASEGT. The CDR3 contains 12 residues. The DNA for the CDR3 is TGTGCCAGCAGTGTGTCGGGGTATGGCTACACCTTC. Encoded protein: CASSVSGYGYTF.

The CDR3 spells CASRTRTGELFF. CDR3 DNA: TGTGCCAGCAGGACAAGGACCGGGGAGCTGTTTTTT. This chain links TRBV28 with TRBJ2-2; no reliable D call. CDR3 length equals 12 residues. Germline lookup yields CDR1 MDHEN and CDR2 SYDVKM. V lost 6 bases and J 5 bases, leaving 7 bases between the germline ends. Full variable domain (missing parts from reference TRBV28 and TRBJ2-2): DVKVTQSSRYLVKRTGEKVFLECVQDMDHENMFWYRQDPGLGLRLIYFSYDVKMKEKGDIPEGYSVSREKKERFSLILESASTNQTSMYLCASRTRTGELFFGEGSRLTVL.

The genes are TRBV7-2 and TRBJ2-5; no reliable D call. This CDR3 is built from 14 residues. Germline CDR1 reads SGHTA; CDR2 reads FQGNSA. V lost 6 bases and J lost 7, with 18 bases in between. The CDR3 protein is CASRAELSSGTQYF. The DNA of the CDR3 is TGTGCCAGCAGGGCTGAATTATCCTCAGGGACCCAGTACTTC.

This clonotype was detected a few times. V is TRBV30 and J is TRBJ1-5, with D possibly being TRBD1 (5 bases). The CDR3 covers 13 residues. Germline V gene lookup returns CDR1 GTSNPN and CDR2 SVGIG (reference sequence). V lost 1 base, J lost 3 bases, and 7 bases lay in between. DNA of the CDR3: TGTGCCTGGAGTGGAGGGGCCAATCAGCCCCAGCATTTT. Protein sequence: CAWSGGANQPQHF. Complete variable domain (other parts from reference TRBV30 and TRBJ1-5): SQTIHQWPATLVQPVGSPLSLECTVEGTSNPNLYWYRQAAGRGLQLLFYSVGIGQISSEVPQNLSASRPQDRQFILSSKKLLLSDSGFYLCAWSGGANQPQHFGDGTRLSIL.